Each of the 13 T cell receptor beta chains below was sequenced from the same sample in a study of blood T cell repertoires in COVID-19. Clones were sequenced by immunoSEQ multiplex PCR, and TCRdb holds only the in-frame ones, with some missing. The table records some 130,000 clones, roughly 89% of them present only once. Source material: peripheral blood. These TCRs come from a man aged 45-65 years with active or convalescent COVID-19.

This chain uses TRBV27 with TRBJ2-3; 10 bases map to TRBD2. This CDR3 region has 15 residues. Trimming cost V 6 bases and J 5 bases; bases outside gene matches: 8. Germline loops: CDR1 MNHEY, CDR2 SMNVEV (reference sequence). CDR3 DNA: TGTGCCAGCAGGCACCTAGCGGGAGAAGGAGATACGCAGTATTTT. It translates to CASRHLAGEGDTQYF.

J is TRBJ2-1 and V is TRBV5-1, with 8 bases that match TRBD2. CDR1 is SGHRS and CDR2 is YFSETQ in the germline V gene. With V trimmed by 4 bases and J by 6 bases, 9 bases remained unmatched. CDR3 length equals 15 residues. The CDR3 nucleotides read TGCGCCAGCAGCACCAAGCGGGAGCCTGGCAATGAGCAGTTCTTC. Translating it yields CASSTKREPGNEQFF.

The chain links TRBV6-2 or TRBV6-3 to TRBJ1-6; D ambiguous. Germline V lookup: CDR1 MNHEY, CDR2 SVGEGT. V was shortened by 4 bases and J by 0 bases, with 16 bases between the two germline ends. The CDR3 runs to 18 residues. CDR3 sequence: CASSSGIRILSYNSPLHF. CDR3 in DNA: TGTGCCAGCAGTTCCGGGATCCGCATCCTCTCCTATAATTCACCCCTCCACTTT.

The chain joins TRBV2 to TRBJ1-1, with D hard to call. V was shortened by 3 bases and J by 4 bases, with 3 bases between the two germline ends. This CDR3 comprises 11 residues. CDR1 SNHLY and CDR2 FYNNEI come from the germline V gene. Here the CDR3 reads CASSDSTEAFF. The CDR3 coding sequence is TGTGCCAGCAGTGACAGCACTGAAGCTTTCTTT.

V usage is TRBV7-9 and J usage is TRBJ1-4, with a tentative D call TRBD1 (6 bases). The germline CDR1 and CDR2 sequences are SEHNR and FQNEAQ (reference sequence). The CDR3 sequence is 16 residues long. Trimming shortened V by 7 bases and J by 0 bases, and 15 bases separated the two germline ends. The CDR3 loop is CASTTGQPPTNEKLFF. The CDR3 DNA is TGTGCCAGCACCACTGGACAGCCTCCAACTAATGAAAAACTGTTTTTT. The entire variable domain, with the rest obtained from reference TRBV7-9 and TRBJ1-4, is as follows: DTGVSQNPRHKITKRGQNVTFRCDPISEHNRLYWYRQTLGQGPEFLTYFQNEAQLEKSRLLSDRFSAERPKGSFSTLEIQRTEQGDSAMYLCASTTGQPPTNEKLFFGSGTQLSVL.

The CDR3 nucleotides read TGTGCCAGCTCAGAACAGGGGACGAGCTCCTATAATTCACCCCTCCACTTT. Its translation is CASSEQGTSSYNSPLHF. The chain employs TRBV18 and TRBJ1-6; 7 bases match TRBD1. Germline V lookup: CDR1 KGHSH, CDR2 LQKENI. The CDR3 sequence is 17 residues long. J lost 0 bases, V lost 5 bases, and 7 bases had no gene match.

Here the CDR3 reads CASSMGLAGGKETQYF. CDR3 coding DNA: TGTGCCAGTAGTATGGGACTAGCGGGGGGGAAAGAGACCCAGTACTTC. The V call is TRBV19, the J call TRBJ2-5; 16 bases agree with TRBD2. The germline CDR1 and CDR2 sequences are LNHDA and SQIVND (reference sequence). The ends lost 3 bases at V and 3 bases at J; junction bases unmatched: 1. The CDR3 runs 16 residues. The whole variable domain, filled in from reference TRBV19 and TRBJ2-5, reads DGGITQSPKYLFRKEGQNVTLSCEQNLNHDAMYWYRQDPGQGLRLIYYSQIVNDFQKGDIAEGYSVSREKKESFPLTVTSAQKNPTAFYLCASSMGLAGGKETQYFGPGTRLLVL.

The count of this clone is one. The chain recombines TRBV28 with TRBJ1-4, with 10 bases aligning to TRBD1. The J segment lost 6 bases and the V segment lost 6 bases, leaving 7 bases of the junction unmatched. Looked up from germline, CDR1 is MDHEN and CDR2 is SYDVKM. The CDR3 is made up of 15 amino acids. The CDR3 is CASSPDRGRYEKLFF. The CDR3, as DNA: TGTGCCAGCAGCCCCGACAGGGGGCGGTATGAAAAACTGTTTTTT. Full variable domain (remainder filled in from reference TRBV28 and TRBJ1-4): DVKVTQSSRYLVKRTGEKVFLECVQDMDHENMFWYRQDPGLGLRLIYFSYDVKMKEKGDIPEGYSVSREKKERFSLILESASTNQTSMYLCASSPDRGRYEKLFFGSGTQLSVL.

The rearrangement uses TRBV4-2 and TRBJ1-2, with 9 nucleotides matching TRBD1. CDR3 length: 17 residues. CDR1 is LGHNA, CDR2 YNFKEQ, per germline. Trimming at V came to 3 bases and at J to 0 bases, leaving 8 bases not matched to a gene. CDR3 sequence reads: CASSHPGTGRSNYGYTF. The CDR3 DNA reads as TGTGCCAGCAGCCACCCCGGGACAGGGAGATCTAACTATGGCTACACCTTC.

The chain combines TRBV28 with TRBJ1-3; 7 bases fit TRBD1. The V and J ends lost 6 bases and 0 bases, in that order; junction bases with no gene match: 8. CDR1 MDHEN and CDR2 SYDVKM come from the germline V gene. The CDR3 extends over 16 amino acids. The CDR3 sequence: CASSSQGLASGNTIYF. CDR3 in DNA: TGTGCCAGCAGCTCACAGGGGTTAGCCTCTGGAAACACCATATATTTT.

This clone was seen a single time. The chain uses TRBV6-6 and TRBJ2-5; the D gene is possibly TRBD2 (5 bases). From germline, CDR1 is MNHNY and CDR2 SVGAGI (reference sequence). V was shortened by 5 bases and J by 5 bases, with 18 bases between the two germline ends. The CDR3 sequence is 15 residues long. This CDR3 reads CASSGETDSRETQYF. The DNA of the CDR3 is TGTGCCAGCAGTGGCGAGACGGACTCGAGGGAGACCCAGTACTTC.

V is TRBV11-3 and J is TRBJ2-7, with a tentative D call TRBD2 (7 bases). This CDR3 has 14 amino acids. V was trimmed by 3 bases and J by 4 bases, leaving 13 bases between them. CDR1 and CDR2 (germline): SGHNT, YENEEA. CDR3 nucleotides: TGTGCCAGCAGCTTGGGAGGGACACAATACGAGCAGTACTTC. Translation: CASSLGGTQYEQYF.

In this sample, this clone turned up once. The V gene is TRBV7-9, the J gene TRBJ2-2; D possibly corresponds to TRBD2 (6 bases). The CDR3 totals 19 residues. The germline V gene has CDR1 SEHNR and CDR2 FQNEAQ (reference sequence). The V end was cut by 4 bases, the J end by 2 bases, with 23 bases between. The CDR3 reads CASSSGFLRDQINTGELFF. CDR3 in DNA: TGTGCCAGCAGCTCCGGATTTTTGCGGGACCAAATTAACACCGGGGAGCTGTTTTTT.